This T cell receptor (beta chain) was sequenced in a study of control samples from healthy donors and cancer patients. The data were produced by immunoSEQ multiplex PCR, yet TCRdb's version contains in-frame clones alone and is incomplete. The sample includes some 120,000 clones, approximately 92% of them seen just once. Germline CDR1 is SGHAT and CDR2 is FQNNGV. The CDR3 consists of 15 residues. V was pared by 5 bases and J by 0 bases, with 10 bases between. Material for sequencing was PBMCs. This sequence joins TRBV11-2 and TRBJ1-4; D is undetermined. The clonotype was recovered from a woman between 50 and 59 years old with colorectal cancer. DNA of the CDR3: TGTGCCAGCAGCGGGGAGACCACAACTAATGAAAAACTGTTTTTT. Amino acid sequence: CASSGETTTNEKLFF.